The present entry profiles one T cell receptor beta chain with its context. The antigen remains unidentified. Scientists amplified the TCR beta CDR3 regions from RNA transcripts. An opening RT-PCR round employed HTBI primers and preceded a second-round multiplex PCR. TCRdb ran MiXCR on the multiplex PCR reads and lists one entry per CDR3 protein. The data show approximately 500,000 distinct CDR3 sequences, roughly an eighth seen once. These data are taken from a study of Graves' ophthalmopathy and Graves' hyperthyroidism. Overall study: The collection of peripheral blood took place at initial diagnosis, before any treatment. General observations from the study: Detection in blood was also observed for most expanded thyroid clonotypes above 0.001 frequency.

The V gene's germline CDR1 is SNHLY and CDR2 FYNNEI. Germline trimming cut 6 bases from V and 5 bases from J; bases unmatched to any gene: 9. The CDR3 runs 15 residues. Ophthalmopathy donors' eye disease showed moderate-to-severe activity, CAS of at least 3, NOSPECS of at least 4 and duration under 3 months. The authors isolated PBMCs from around 10 ml of fresh peripheral blood. This TCR was recovered from a young woman with Graves' ophthalmopathy. The specimen was blood. This sequence joins TRBV2 and TRBJ2-5, with 10 nucleotides matching TRBD1. Written as DNA, the CDR3 is TGTGCCAGCAGCCCCGGGACAGGGGTTTCGGAGACCCAGTACTTC. Residues: CASSPGTGVSETQYF.